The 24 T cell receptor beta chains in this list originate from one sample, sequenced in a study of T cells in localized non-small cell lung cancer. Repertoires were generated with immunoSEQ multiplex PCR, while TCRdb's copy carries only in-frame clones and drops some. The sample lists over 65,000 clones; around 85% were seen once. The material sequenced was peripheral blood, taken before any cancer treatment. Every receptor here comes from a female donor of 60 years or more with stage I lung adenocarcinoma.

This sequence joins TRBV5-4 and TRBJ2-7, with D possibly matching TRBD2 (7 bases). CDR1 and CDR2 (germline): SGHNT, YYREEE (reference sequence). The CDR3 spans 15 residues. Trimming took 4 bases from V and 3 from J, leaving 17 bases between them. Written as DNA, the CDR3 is TGTGCCAGCAGCAAGGGGGGGACTGGGATCTACGAGCAGTACTTC. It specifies CASSKGGTGIYEQYF.

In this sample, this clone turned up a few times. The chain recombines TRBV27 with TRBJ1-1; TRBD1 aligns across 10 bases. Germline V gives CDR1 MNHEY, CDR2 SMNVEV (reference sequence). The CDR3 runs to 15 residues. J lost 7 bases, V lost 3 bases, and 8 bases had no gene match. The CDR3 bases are TGTGCCAGCAGTTTCACCGGGACAGGGGATGATGAAGCTTTCTTT. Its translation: CASSFTGTGDDEAFF.

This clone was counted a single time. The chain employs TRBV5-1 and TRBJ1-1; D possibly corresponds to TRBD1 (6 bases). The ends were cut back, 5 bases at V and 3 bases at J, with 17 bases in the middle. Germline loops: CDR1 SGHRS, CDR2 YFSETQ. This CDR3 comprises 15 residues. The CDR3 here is CASSEPGAGDTEAFF. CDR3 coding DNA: TGCGCCAGCAGTGAACCGGGGGCGGGGGACACTGAAGCTTTCTTT.

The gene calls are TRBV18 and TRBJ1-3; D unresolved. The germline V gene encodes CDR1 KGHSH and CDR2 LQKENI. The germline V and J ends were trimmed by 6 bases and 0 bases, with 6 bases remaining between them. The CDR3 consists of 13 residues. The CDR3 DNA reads TGTGCCAGCTCTCCCAACTCTGGAAACACCATATATTTT. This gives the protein CASSPNSGNTIYF.

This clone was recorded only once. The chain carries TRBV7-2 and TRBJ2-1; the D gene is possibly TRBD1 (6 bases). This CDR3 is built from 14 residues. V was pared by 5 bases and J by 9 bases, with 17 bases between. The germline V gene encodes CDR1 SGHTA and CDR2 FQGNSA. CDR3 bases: TGTGCCAGCAGCGCATCAACAGGGTACGGTGAGCAGTTCTTC. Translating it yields CASSASTGYGEQFF.

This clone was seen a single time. CDR3 in amino acids: CASTQSLGAIYEQYF. CDR3 DNA sequence: TGTGCCAGCACCCAAAGTCTAGGGGCAATCTACGAGCAGTACTTC. The chain employs TRBV28 and TRBJ2-7; the D gene is possibly TRBD1 (5 bases). Trimming left V 7 bases short and J 3 bases short, with 19 bases between. This CDR3 has 15 amino acids. The germline gives CDR1 MDHEN, CDR2 SYDVKM.

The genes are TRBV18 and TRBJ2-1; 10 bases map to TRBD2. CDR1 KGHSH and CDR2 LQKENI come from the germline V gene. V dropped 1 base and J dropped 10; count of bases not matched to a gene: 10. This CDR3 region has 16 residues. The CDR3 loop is CASSPRGTSEGPEQFF. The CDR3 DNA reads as TGTGCCAGCTCACCACGAGGGACTAGCGAGGGCCCCGAGCAGTTCTTC. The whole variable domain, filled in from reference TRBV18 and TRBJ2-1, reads NAGVMQNPRHLVRRRGQEARLRCSPMKGHSHVYWYRQLPEEGLKFMVYLQKENIIDESGMPKERFSAEFPKEGPSILRIQQVVRGDSAAYFCASSPRGTSEGPEQFFGPGTRLTVL.

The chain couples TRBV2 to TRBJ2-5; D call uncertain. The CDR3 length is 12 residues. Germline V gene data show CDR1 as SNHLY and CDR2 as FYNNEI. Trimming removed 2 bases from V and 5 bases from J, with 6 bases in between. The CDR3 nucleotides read TGTGCCAGCAGTGAATCCGCGGAGACCCAGTACTTC. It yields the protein CASSESAETQYF.

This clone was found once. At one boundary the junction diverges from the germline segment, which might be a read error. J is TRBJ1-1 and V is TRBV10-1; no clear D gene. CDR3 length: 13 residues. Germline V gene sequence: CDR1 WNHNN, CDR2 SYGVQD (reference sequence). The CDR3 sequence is CATSKGPNTEAFF. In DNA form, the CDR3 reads TGCGCCACCAGTAAAGGGCCGAACACTGAAGCTTTCTTT.

Here the CDR3 reads CASSLGGIYEQYF. The CDR3 region has the DNA TGTGCCAGCAGCTTGGGAGGAATCTACGAGCAGTACTTC. V is TRBV5-6 and J is TRBJ2-7; no definite D call. V lost 0 bases to trimming and J lost 3 bases, with 7 bases between them. The CDR3 loop spans 13 amino acids. Per germline, CDR1 SGHDT and CDR2 YYEEEE.

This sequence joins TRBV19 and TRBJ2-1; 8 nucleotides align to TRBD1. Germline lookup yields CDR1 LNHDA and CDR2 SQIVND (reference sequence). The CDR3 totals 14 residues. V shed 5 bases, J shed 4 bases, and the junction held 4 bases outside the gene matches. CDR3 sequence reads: CASSAGQAYNEQFF. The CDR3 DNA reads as TGTGCCAGTAGTGCGGGACAGGCTTACAATGAGCAGTTCTTC.

The chain's CDR3 is CASSFDVSEQYF. CDR3 sequence (DNA): TGTGCCAGCAGCTTCGACGTCTCCGAGCAGTACTTC. This sequence joins TRBV7-9 and TRBJ2-7; no firm D call. Germline V CDR1 and CDR2: SEHNR, FQNEAQ (reference sequence). V was shortened by 3 bases and J by 6 bases, with 9 bases between the two germline ends. The length of the CDR3 is 12 residues.

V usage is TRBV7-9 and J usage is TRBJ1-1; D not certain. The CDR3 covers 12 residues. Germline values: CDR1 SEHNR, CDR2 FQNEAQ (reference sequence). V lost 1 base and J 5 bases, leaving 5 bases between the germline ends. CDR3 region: CASSLDLTEAFF. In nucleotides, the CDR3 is TGTGCCAGCAGCTTAGATCTTACTGAAGCTTTCTTT. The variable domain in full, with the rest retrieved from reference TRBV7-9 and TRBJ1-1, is DTGVSQNPRHKITKRGQNVTFRCDPISEHNRLYWYRQTLGQGPEFLTYFQNEAQLEKSRLLSDRFSAERPKGSFSTLEIQRTEQGDSAMYLCASSLDLTEAFFGQGTRLTVV.

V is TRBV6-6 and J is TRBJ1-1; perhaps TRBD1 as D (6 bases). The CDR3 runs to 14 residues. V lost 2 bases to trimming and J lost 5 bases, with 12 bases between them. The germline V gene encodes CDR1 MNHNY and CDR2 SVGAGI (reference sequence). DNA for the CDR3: TGTGCCAGCAGTTACGGGGGGGCAGAGACTGAAGCTTTCTTT. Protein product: CASSYGGAETEAFF.

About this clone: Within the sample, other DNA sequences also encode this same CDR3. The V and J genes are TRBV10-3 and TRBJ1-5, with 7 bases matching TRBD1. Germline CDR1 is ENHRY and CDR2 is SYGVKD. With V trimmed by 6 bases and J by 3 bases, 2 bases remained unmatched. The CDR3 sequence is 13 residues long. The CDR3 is CAISDRDNQPQHF. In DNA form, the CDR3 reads TGTGCCATCAGCGACAGGGACAATCAGCCCCAGCATTTT.

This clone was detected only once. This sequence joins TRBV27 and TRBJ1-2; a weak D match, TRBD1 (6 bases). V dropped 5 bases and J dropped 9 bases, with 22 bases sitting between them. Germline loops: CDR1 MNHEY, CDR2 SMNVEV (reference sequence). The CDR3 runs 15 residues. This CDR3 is CASSPGEGSPPCYTF. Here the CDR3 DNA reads TGTGCCAGCAGTCCAGGGGAGGGGAGCCCGCCATGCTACACCTTC.

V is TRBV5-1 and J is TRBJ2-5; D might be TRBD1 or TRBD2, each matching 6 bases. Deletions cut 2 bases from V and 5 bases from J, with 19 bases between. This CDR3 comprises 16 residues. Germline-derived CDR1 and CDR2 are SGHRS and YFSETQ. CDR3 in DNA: TGCGCCAGCAGCTTAGGGGGGTTTCCGCTCAGGGAGACCCAGTACTTC. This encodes CASSLGGFPLRETQYF.

CDR3 bases: TGCAGTGCTAGCCATACCTATGGCTACACCTTC. Amino acids: CSASHTYGYTF. The chain combines TRBV20-1 with TRBJ1-2; no reliable D call. Germline CDR1 is DFQATT and CDR2 is SNEGSKA (reference sequence). Deletions cut 3 bases from V and 4 bases from J, with 6 bases between. The CDR3 is 11 residues long.

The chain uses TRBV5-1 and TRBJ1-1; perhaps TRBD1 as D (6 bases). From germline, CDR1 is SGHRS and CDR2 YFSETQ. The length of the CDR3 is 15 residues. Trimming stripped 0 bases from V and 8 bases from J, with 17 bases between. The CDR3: CASSLAMDSPHEAFF. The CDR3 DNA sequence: TGCGCCAGCAGCTTGGCCATGGACAGCCCTCACGAAGCTTTCTTT.

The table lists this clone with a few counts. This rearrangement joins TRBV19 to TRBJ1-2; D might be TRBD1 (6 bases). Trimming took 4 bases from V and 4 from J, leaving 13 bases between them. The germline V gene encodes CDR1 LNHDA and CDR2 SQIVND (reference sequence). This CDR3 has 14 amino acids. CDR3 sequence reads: CASSTGQPFYGYTF. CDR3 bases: TGTGCCAGTAGTACCGGACAGCCGTTCTATGGCTACACCTTC.

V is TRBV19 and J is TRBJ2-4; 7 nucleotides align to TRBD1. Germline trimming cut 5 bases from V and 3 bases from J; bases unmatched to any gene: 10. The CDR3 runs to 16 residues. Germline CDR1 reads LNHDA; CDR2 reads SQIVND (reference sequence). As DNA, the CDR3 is TGTGCCAGTAGTCTTCACAGGGGATTGGGCAAAAACATTCAGTACTTC. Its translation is CASSLHRGLGKNIQYF.

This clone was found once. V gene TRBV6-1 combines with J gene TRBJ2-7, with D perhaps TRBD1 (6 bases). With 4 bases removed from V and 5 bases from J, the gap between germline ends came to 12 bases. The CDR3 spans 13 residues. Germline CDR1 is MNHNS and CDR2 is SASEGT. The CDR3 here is CASSGTGSDEQYF. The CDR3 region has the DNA TGTGCCAGCAGTGGTACAGGGTCGGACGAGCAGTACTTC.

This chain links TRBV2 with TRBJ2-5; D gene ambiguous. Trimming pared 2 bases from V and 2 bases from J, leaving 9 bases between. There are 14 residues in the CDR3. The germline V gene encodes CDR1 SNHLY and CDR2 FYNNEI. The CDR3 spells CASSETRWQETQYF. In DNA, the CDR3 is TGTGCCAGCAGTGAAACGAGATGGCAAGAGACCCAGTACTTC.

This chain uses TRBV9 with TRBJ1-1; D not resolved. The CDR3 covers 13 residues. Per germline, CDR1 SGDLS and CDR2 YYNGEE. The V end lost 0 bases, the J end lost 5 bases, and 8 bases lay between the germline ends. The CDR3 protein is CASSVGLSTEAFF. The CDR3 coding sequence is TGTGCCAGCAGCGTAGGGTTGTCGACTGAAGCTTTCTTT.